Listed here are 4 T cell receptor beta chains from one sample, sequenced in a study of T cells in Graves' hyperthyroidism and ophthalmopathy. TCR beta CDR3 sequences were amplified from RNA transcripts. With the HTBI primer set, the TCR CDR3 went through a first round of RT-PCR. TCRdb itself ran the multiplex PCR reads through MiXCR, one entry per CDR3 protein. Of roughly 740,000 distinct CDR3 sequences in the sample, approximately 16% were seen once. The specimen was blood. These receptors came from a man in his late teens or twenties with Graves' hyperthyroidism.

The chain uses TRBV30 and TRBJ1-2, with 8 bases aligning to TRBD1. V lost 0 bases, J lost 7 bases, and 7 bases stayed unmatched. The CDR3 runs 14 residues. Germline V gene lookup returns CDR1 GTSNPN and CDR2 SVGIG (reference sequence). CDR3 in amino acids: CAWSVIRQGAGYTF. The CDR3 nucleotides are TGTGCCTGGAGTGTGATCCGGCAGGGGGCTGGCTACACCTTC.

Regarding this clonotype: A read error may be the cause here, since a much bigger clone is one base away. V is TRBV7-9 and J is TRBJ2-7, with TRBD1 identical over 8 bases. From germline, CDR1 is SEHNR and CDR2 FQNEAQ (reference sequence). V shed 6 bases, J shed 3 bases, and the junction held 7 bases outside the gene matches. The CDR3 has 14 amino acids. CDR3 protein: CASSHRDRRYEQYF. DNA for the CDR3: TGTGCCAGCAGTCACCGGGACAGGCGCTACGAGCAGTACTTC.

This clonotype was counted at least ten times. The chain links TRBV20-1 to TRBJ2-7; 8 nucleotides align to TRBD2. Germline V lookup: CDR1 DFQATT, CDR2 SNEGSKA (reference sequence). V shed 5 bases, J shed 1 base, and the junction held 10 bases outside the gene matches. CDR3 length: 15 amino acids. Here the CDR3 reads CSAVGTGTSSYEQYF. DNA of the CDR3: TGCAGTGCTGTTGGTACCGGGACTAGTTCCTACGAGCAGTACTTC.

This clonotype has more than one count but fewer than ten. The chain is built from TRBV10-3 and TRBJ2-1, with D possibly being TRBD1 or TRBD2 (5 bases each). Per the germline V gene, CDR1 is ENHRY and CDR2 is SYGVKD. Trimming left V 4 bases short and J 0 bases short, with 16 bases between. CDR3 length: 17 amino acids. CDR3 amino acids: CAISARDVVSSYNEQFF. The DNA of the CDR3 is TGTGCCATCAGTGCTAGGGACGTGGTTAGCTCCTACAATGAGCAGTTCTTC.